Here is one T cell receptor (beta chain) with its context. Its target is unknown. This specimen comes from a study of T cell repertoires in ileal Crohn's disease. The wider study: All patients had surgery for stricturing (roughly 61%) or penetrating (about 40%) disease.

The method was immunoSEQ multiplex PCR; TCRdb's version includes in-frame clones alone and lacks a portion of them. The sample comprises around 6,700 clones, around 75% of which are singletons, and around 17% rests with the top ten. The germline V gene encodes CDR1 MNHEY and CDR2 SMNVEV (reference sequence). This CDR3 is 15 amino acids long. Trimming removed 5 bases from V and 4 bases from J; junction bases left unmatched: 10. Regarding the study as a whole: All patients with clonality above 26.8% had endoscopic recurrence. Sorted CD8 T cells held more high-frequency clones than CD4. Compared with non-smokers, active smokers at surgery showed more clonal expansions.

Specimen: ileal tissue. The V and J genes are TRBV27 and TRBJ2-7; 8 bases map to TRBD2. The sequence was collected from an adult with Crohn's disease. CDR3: CASSPEPGLEYEQYF. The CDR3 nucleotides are TGTGCCAGCAGTCCTGAGCCGGGACTAGAATACGAGCAGTACTTC.